These T cell receptor beta chains were read from a single sample in a study of blood T cell repertoires in COVID-19. Repertoires were generated with immunoSEQ multiplex PCR, while TCRdb's copy carries only in-frame clones and drops some. The sample comprises roughly 120,000 clones, 80% to 85% of which are singletons, and 0.83% rests with the top ten. Sequences were obtained from peripheral blood. These receptors were collected from a woman between 65 and 79 years old with acute or convalescent COVID-19. Both conserved end residues are part of each CDR3. A D gene is named only where the DNA matches it firmly. Expanded clones get a size class; other rows say once, few or many, or leave the size out.

>NA|TRBD1|TRBJ1-1|TRBV5-6
TGTGCCAGCAGCTGGGACAGCAACACTGAAGCTTTCTTT
CASSWDSNTEAFF
>NA|NA|TRBJ2-3|TRBV9
TGTGCCAGCAGCGTAGGCATTGGGGCCGGAGGCACAGATACGCAGTATTTT
CASSVGIGAGGTDTQYF
>NA|TRBD1|TRBJ1-4|TRBV6-7
TGTGCCAGCAGTACCCCGTCAGGGGGAAATGAAAAACTGTTTTTT
CASSTPSGGNEKLFF
>once|NA|TRBJ1-5|TRBV19
TGTGCCAGTGGGAGTACTAGGAATCAGCCCCAGCATTTT
CASGSTRNQPQHF
>NA|TRBD2|TRBJ2-1|TRBV3-1/TRBV3-2
TGTGCCAGCAGCCAGGGACTAGCGGGACGGACTTCGGGTGAGCAGTTCTTC
CASSQGLAGRTSGEQFF
>NA|NA|TRBJ2-3|TRBV3-1/TRBV3-2
TGTGCCAGCAGCCAAGATCGGGGGGATACGCAGTATTTT
CASSQDRGDTQYF
>NA|TRBD1|TRBJ2-2|TRBV6-6
TGTGCCAGCAGTCCACACCTGGCTGGACAGGGGAGGAACACCGGGGAGCTGTTTTTT
CASSPHLAGQGRNTGELFF
>once|NA|TRBJ2-7|TRBV4-1
TGCGCCAGCAGCCAAGGGAGACTAGGCACCTACGAGCAGTACTTC
CASSQGRLGTYEQYF
>NA|NA|TRBJ1-1|TRBV12-5
TGTGCTAGTGGTTCCCTGGGGGGGAAGGGGCCTTTCTTT
CASGSLGGKGPFF
>NA|TRBD2|TRBJ2-3|TRBV19
TGTGCCAGTAGTACCGGGGGGACCCGCGCAGATACGCAGTATTTT
CASSTGGTRADTQYF
>NA|TRBD2|TRBJ2-7|TRBV6-6
TGTGCCAGCAGTGAGACTAGCGACGAGCAGTACTTC
CASSETSDEQYF
>NA|NA|TRBJ1-1|TRBV6-5
TGTGCCAGCAGTTACTCGGCAGGTAAAGCTTTCTTT
CASSYSAGKAFF
>many|TRBD1|TRBJ1-3|TRBV23-1
TGCGCCAGCGGTAGACAGGGTCTATCCTCTGGAAACACCATATATTTT
CASGRQGLSSGNTIYF
>NA|NA|TRBJ2-5|TRBV23-1
TGCGCCAGCAGTCTTCGAGGGCAGAACCAAGAGACCCAGTACTTC
CASSLRGQNQETQYF
>few|TRBD1|TRBJ1-2|TRBV9
TGTGCCAGCAGCGTAGCCGGACAGGGAGGGTATGGCTACACCTTC
CASSVAGQGGYGYTF
>NA|NA|TRBJ1-1|TRBV12-3/TRBV12-4
TGTGCCACCACGACAGAGAACACTGAAGCTTTCTTT
CATTTENTEAFF
>NA|TRBD2|TRBJ2-5|TRBV5-4
TGTGCCAGCAGCCGGCGGCTAGCGGCCCGAACAGAGACCCAGTACTTC
CASSRRLAARTETQYF
>NA|TRBD1|TRBJ2-7|TRBV4-1
TGCGCCAGCAGCCAAGGCCCCGGGACAGTCTACGAGCAGTACTTC
CASSQGPGTVYEQYF
>NA|TRBD2|TRBJ2-1|TRBV7-6
TGTGCCAGCAGCTTAGGAGGGACTAGCTCCTACAATGAGCAGTTCTTC
CASSLGGTSSYNEQFF
>once|NA|TRBJ1-3|TRBV7-8
TGTGCCAGCAGCGAGGGACACAACTCTGGAAACACCATATATTTT
CASSEGHNSGNTIYF
>NA|NA|TRBJ2-7|TRBV6-1
TGTGCCAGCAGTGAAGGGTGGGGCAGAACCTACGAGCAGTACTTC
CASSEGWGRTYEQYF
>NA|NA|TRBJ1-6|TRBV6-5
TGTGCCAGCAGTTATCTTGGCCTGCGAGGTTCACCCCTCCACTTT
CASSYLGLRGSPLHF
>NA|NA|TRBJ2-7|TRBV5-1
TGCGCCAGCAGCTTGGTAGGGACTGTGCCCTACGAGCAGTACTTC
CASSLVGTVPYEQYF
>NA|TRBD1|TRBJ2-7|TRBV7-3
TGTGCCAGCAGCTTAACTGGGACAGGAGACTTGAACTTC
CASSLTGTGDLNF
>NA|NA|TRBJ2-7|TRBV13
TGTGCCAGCAGCTTAGGCGGGAGCGTCCCCTACGAGCAGTACTTC
CASSLGGSVPYEQYF
>NA|TRBD2|TRBJ2-1|TRBV3-1/TRBV3-2
TGTGCCAGCAGCCATACTAGCGGCCCCAATGAGCAGTTCTTC
CASSHTSGPNEQFF
>NA|TRBD1|TRBJ2-7|TRBV5-1
TGCGCCAGCAGCTGGACCGGGACAGACTACGAGCAGTACTTC
CASSWTGTDYEQYF
>NA|NA|TRBJ1-1|TRBV6-6
TGTGCCAGCAGTTACTCGACGGCGGTCACTGAAGCTTTCTTT
CASSYSTAVTEAFF
>NA|NA|TRBJ2-5|TRBV5-1
TGCGCCAGCAGCTTGGTGTTAGCTCAAGAGACCCAGTACTTC
CASSLVLAQETQYF
>NA|NA|TRBJ1-5|TRBV21-1
TGTGCCAGCAGCAAAATAGTTCAGGTTAATAGCAATCAGCCCCAGCATTTT
CASSKIVQVNSNQPQHF
>NA|TRBD1|TRBJ1-2|TRBV7-2
TGTGCCAGCAGCGCCACCGGGACAGGGGTCTATGGCTACACCTTC
CASSATGTGVYGYTF
>NA|NA|TRBJ1-5|TRBV28
TGTGCCAGCAGCCCCCTGATCGGGGGCAATCAGCCCCAGCATTTT
CASSPLIGGNQPQHF
>once|TRBD1|TRBJ1-5|TRBV6-5
TGTGCCAGCAGTTACGGGACAGGGAATCAGCCCCAGCATTTT
CASSYGTGNQPQHF
>few|TRBD1|TRBJ2-7|TRBV11-2
TGTGCCAGCAGCTTACTCCTTCCGGGACAGGGATCGGACGAGCAGTACTTC
CASSLLLPGQGSDEQYF
>NA|TRBD1|TRBJ2-7|TRBV28
TGTGCCAGCAGTTCCCGGACCTACTTTCGGGACAGGGTATACGAGCAGTACTTC
CASSSRTYFRDRVYEQYF
>NA|TRBD2|TRBJ2-3|TRBV11-2
TGTGCCAGCAGCTTCGGACTAGCGGGGGGTATAGATACGCAGTATTTT
CASSFGLAGGIDTQYF
>NA|NA|TRBJ2-1|TRBV5-1
TGCGCCAGCAGCTTAGTAGCGCGCAATGAGCAGTTCTTC
CASSLVARNEQFF
>NA|NA|TRBJ1-5|TRBV30
TGTGCCTGGAGCGGGACACCGTCTAGCAATCAGCCCCAGCATTTT
CAWSGTPSSNQPQHF
>once|TRBD1|TRBJ1-1|TRBV10-3
TGTGCCATCAGTGAGGACAGGGTCGCCACTGAAGCTTTCTTT
CAISEDRVATEAFF
>NA|TRBD2|TRBJ2-3|TRBV6-5
TGTGCCAGCACCTCGACTAGCCGCACAGATACGCAGTATTTT
CASTSTSRTDTQYF
>NA|TRBD2|TRBJ2-5|TRBV11-2
TGTGCCAGCAGCGACACTAGCGGGGGGTTAAAGACCCAGTACTTC
CASSDTSGGLKTQYF
>NA|TRBD1|TRBJ1-1|TRBV5-6
TGTGCCAGCAGCTTGGGCAGGGGGCAGGGGACTGAAGCTTTCTTT
CASSLGRGQGTEAFF
>NA|TRBD2|TRBJ2-5|TRBV28
TGTGCCAGCAGTTTAGCGGGGGGCTCGAAGACCCAGTACTTC
CASSLAGGSKTQYF
>NA|TRBD2|TRBJ2-3|TRBV29-1
TGCAGCGTTGGGGGTAGCGGGAGAGGGTCTGATACGCAGTATTTT
CSVGGSGRGSDTQYF
>NA|NA|TRBJ2-7|TRBV12-3/TRBV12-4
TGTGCCAGCAGTTTGAGTAGGGGCCCAAACCAGTACTTC
CASSLSRGPNQYF
>few|TRBD2|TRBJ2-7|TRBV5-1
TGCGCCAGCAGTCTAGCGGGGGGTGCTTCGTACGAGCAGTACTTC
CASSLAGGASYEQYF
>NA|NA|TRBJ2-7|TRBV13
TGTGCCAGCAGCTTAGGGCCCCGGGAGCAGTACTTC
CASSLGPREQYF
>NA|NA|TRBJ1-2|TRBV6-1
TGTGCCAGCAGTGAGGTGGTTTATGGCGGCGGGGGTAACTATGGCTACACCTTC
CASSEVVYGGGGNYGYTF
>few|NA|TRBJ1-1|TRBV7-7
TGTGCCAGCAGCTTAGGGGAGGACACTGAAGCTTTCTTT
CASSLGEDTEAFF
>NA|TRBD1|TRBJ2-1|TRBV11-1
TGTGCCAGCACTAAAGGGGGACAGGGGTACAATGAGCAGTTCTTC
CASTKGGQGYNEQFF
>NA|NA|TRBJ1-2|TRBV7-3
TGTGCCAGCAGCCGTGACCCCACGGGGTATGGCTACACCTTC
CASSRDPTGYGYTF
>NA|TRBD2|TRBJ2-3|TRBV6-5
TGTGCCAGCAGCATGGGGACTAGCGCCACAGATACGCAGTATTTT
CASSMGTSATDTQYF
>NA|NA|TRBJ2-7|TRBV9
TGTGCCAGCAGCGAAGGTCAGGGACTTGGTGCCCACGAGCAGTACTTC
CASSEGQGLGAHEQYF
>NA|NA|TRBJ1-2|TRBV6-1
TGTGCCAGCAGTGACCGGCGACAGCTAACTAACTATGGCTACACCTTC
CASSDRRQLTNYGYTF